Listed here are 25 T cell receptor beta chains from one sample, sequenced in a study of blood T cells in healthy people across ages. A second 7 to 11 cycle PCR used barcoded and J-beta primers. In TCRdb, the 5' RACE reads were re-called with MiXCR into one record per CDR3 protein. The sample holds about 780,000 distinct CDR3 sequences, about a quarter seen once. These data were also reused for a study on T cells of mothers and their children.

The source material was blood. The receptors stem from a boy aged 5 to 17 in good health.

In nucleotides, the CDR3 is TGTGCCAGCAGTTTATGGTCCCAGCCTCAAGTGGGCAAAAACATTCAGTACTTC. Amino acid sequence: CASSLWSQPQVGKNIQYF. This rearrangement joins TRBV28 to TRBJ2-4; the D is unclear. The germline V gene has CDR1 MDHEN and CDR2 SYDVKM. The CDR3 is made up of 18 amino acids. V was cut by 0 bases and J by 3 bases, with 18 bases left in between.

There are a few counts of this clonotype. The chain uses TRBV5-1 and TRBJ2-5, with 7 bases aligning to TRBD2. This CDR3 is 16 amino acids long. Losses at the gene ends were 4 bases for V and 3 bases for J; bases not matched to a gene: 12. The germline V gene encodes CDR1 SGHRS and CDR2 YFSETQ. CDR3 sequence: CASSGRLAGEEETQYF. CDR3 bases: TGCGCCAGCAGCGGACGACTGGCGGGGGAAGAAGAGACCCAGTACTTC.

This sequence joins TRBV20-1 and TRBJ1-2; D remains unclear. The V gene lost 0 bases and the J gene lost 3 bases, with 14 bases spanning the gap. The CDR3 spans 15 residues. Germline CDR1 is DFQATT and CDR2 is SNEGSKA (reference sequence). The CDR3 here is CSARDLGPTYYGYTF. CDR3 DNA: TGCAGTGCTAGAGATCTCGGGCCAACTTACTATGGCTACACCTTC.

The chain is built from TRBV5-8 and TRBJ2-5; 7 nucleotides line up with TRBD1. The last part of the DNA fits TRBJ2-1 better; the J call may be wrong. This CDR3 contains 12 residues. Germline V gene lookup returns CDR1 SGHTS and CDR2 YDEGEE. The CDR3 nucleotides are TGTGCCAGCAGACGTACAGGGGTGGGGCAGTTCTTC. Its translation: CASRRTGVGQFF.

This chain joins TRBV15 and TRBJ1-4; possible D gene TRBD1, 5 bases. The CDR3 length is 13 residues. Germline V CDR1 and CDR2: LNHNV, YYDKDF (reference sequence). V was cut by 5 bases and J by 4 bases, with 8 bases left in between. CDR3 coding DNA: TGTGCCACCAGCCGGGACGTTAATGAAAAACTGTTTTTT. This encodes CATSRDVNEKLFF.

The genes are TRBV20-1 and TRBJ2-1, with D hard to call. With the DNA end fitting TRBJ2-7 better, the J assignment may be wrong. From germline, CDR1 is DFQATT and CDR2 SNEGSKA (reference sequence). This CDR3 has 13 amino acids. Here the CDR3 DNA reads TGCAGTGCTAGTGGCAGGTCCGCCTACGAGCAGTACTTC. This gives the protein CSASGRSAYEQYF.

This clonotype has just a few counts. DNA of the CDR3: TGTGCCAGCAGCGGGATTGCTAGCGGGTACCAAGAGACCCAGTACTTC. The encoded protein is CASSGIASGYQETQYF. The chain uses TRBV9 and TRBJ2-5; 8 positions agree with TRBD2. Germline-derived CDR1 and CDR2 are SGDLS and YYNGEE. The ends lost 3 bases at V and 0 bases at J; junction bases unmatched: 7. The CDR3 is made up of 16 amino acids.

This clonotype was seen only a few times. The chain combines TRBV6-5 with TRBJ1-1, with D uncertain. Germline V CDR1 and CDR2: MNHEY, SVGAGI. V lost 0 bases and J 1 base, leaving 6 bases between the germline ends. This CDR3 has 14 amino acids. The CDR3 sequence is CASSYSHRNTEAFF. As DNA, the CDR3 is TGTGCCAGCAGTTACTCCCACAGGAACACTGAAGCTTTCTTT.

This chain joins TRBV3-1 and TRBJ2-1, with 8 bases aligning to TRBD2. The trim removed 10 bases at V and 1 base at J, leaving 3 bases unmatched. CDR1 LGHDT and CDR2 YNNKEL come from the germline V gene (reference sequence). The CDR3 spans 13 residues. The CDR3, as DNA: TGTGCCATCGGGGGGGAATCCTACAATGAGCAGTTCTTC. Its translation is CAIGGESYNEQFF.

The chain has TRBV5-1 and TRBJ1-3; D remains unclear. The CDR3 runs 14 residues. The germline gives CDR1 SGHRS, CDR2 YFSETQ. The V and J ends lost 4 bases and 1 base respectively, with 9 bases between them. The CDR3 coding sequence is TGCGCCAGCAGCATTGGAGCGTCTGGAAACACCATATATTTT. Protein product: CASSIGASGNTIYF.

This clonotype was counted only a few times. The genes are TRBV9 and TRBJ2-5, with D perhaps matching TRBD1 or TRBD2 (5 bases each). The CDR3 is 14 amino acids. Germline-derived CDR1 and CDR2 are SGDLS and YYNGEE. Trimming removed 4 bases from V and 5 bases from J, with 15 bases in between. The CDR3 here is CASSPGRAWETQYF. The DNA of the CDR3 is TGTGCCAGCAGCCCAGGGCGGGCATGGGAGACCCAGTACTTC.

This clonotype came up many times. The CDR3 DNA sequence: TGCAGCGTTGAGGGTGAAGCCAAAAACATTCAGTACTTC. This encodes CSVEGEAKNIQYF. The chain couples TRBV29-1 to TRBJ2-4; D gene uncertain. The CDR3 extends over 13 amino acids. V was pared by 3 bases and J by 0 bases, with 6 bases between. Germline CDR1 SQVTM, CDR2 ANQGSEA.

The V call is TRBV28, the J call TRBJ2-1, with TRBD1 identical over 7 bases. CDR3 length: 14 amino acids. Germline V gives CDR1 MDHEN, CDR2 SYDVKM. Losses at the gene ends were 6 bases for V and 3 bases for J; bases not matched to a gene: 5. This chain's CDR3 is CASRPGTDYNEQFF. The CDR3 coding sequence is TGTGCCAGCAGACCCGGGACAGACTACAATGAGCAGTTCTTC.

This clonotype came up a few times. The genes are TRBV29-1 and TRBJ2-7; D is perhaps TRBD2 (6 bases). V was clipped by 7 bases and J by 2 bases, with 9 bases between them. The CDR3 is made up of 11 amino acids. Germline loops: CDR1 SQVTM, CDR2 ANQGSEA. DNA for the CDR3: TGCAGCGCGGAGGGTACCTACGAGCAGTACTTC. Translation gives CSAEGTYEQYF.

The chain uses TRBV20-1 and TRBJ2-3, with 11 bases matching TRBD2. V dropped 4 bases and J dropped 0; count of bases not matched to a gene: 9. Germline V lookup: CDR1 DFQATT, CDR2 SNEGSKA (reference sequence). CDR3 length: 17 amino acids. The DNA of the CDR3 is TGCAGTGCTACTAGCGGGGGGAGTTCCACTAGCACAGATACGCAGTATTTT. As protein: CSATSGGSSTSTDTQYF.

This clonotype appeared a few times. The chain carries TRBV25-1 and TRBJ2-5, with 7 bases fitting TRBD1. Germline CDR1 reads MGHDK; CDR2 reads SYGVNS. J gave up 3 bases and V 5 bases, and 6 bases lay outside the gene matches. CDR3 length: 14 residues. CDR3 nucleotides: TGTGCCAGCAGTAAGGACAGGTGGGAAGAGACCCAGTACTTC. It is translated as CASSKDRWEETQYF.

V usage is TRBV7-3 and J usage is TRBJ1-1, with D perhaps TRBD1 (5 bases). Trimming pared 5 bases from V and 1 base from J, leaving 17 bases between. The V gene's germline CDR1 is SGHTA and CDR2 FQGTGA. This CDR3 is 16 amino acids long. The CDR3 here is CASSPTAGAGNTEAFF. CDR3 bases: TGTGCCAGCAGCCCTACCGCCGGGGCAGGGAACACTGAAGCTTTCTTT.

This clonotype was detected ten times or more. This chain links TRBV5-5 with TRBJ2-5; D remains unclear. Per germline, CDR1 SGHKS and CDR2 YYEKEE (reference sequence). This CDR3 spans 13 amino acids. V lost 2 bases, J lost 0 bases, and 5 bases lay in between. CDR3 sequence: CASSFADQETQYF. The CDR3 DNA reads as TGTGCCAGCAGCTTCGCAGACCAAGAGACCCAGTACTTC.

As for this clonotype: The junction does not match germline at one end; this may be a read error. The chain combines TRBV15 with TRBJ2-5; TRBD2 might be the D (6 bases). This CDR3 region has 13 residues. Per germline, CDR1 LNHNV and CDR2 YYDKDF (reference sequence). The CDR3 DNA reads TGTGTCACCAGGGTGGAGGGGCGCGAGACCCAGTACTTC. This encodes CVTRVEGRETQYF.

This clonotype was found a few times. This chain joins TRBV5-6 and TRBJ2-7, with D perhaps matching TRBD2 (5 bases). V was trimmed by 2 bases and J by 2 bases, leaving 20 bases between them. The CDR3 extends over 17 amino acids. Germline V gene lookup returns CDR1 SGHDT and CDR2 YYEEEE. The CDR3 sequence is CASSLTATNDTPYEQYF. CDR3 coding DNA: TGTGCCAGCAGCTTAACAGCGACTAATGATACTCCCTACGAGCAGTACTTC. The entire variable domain, with the rest obtained from reference TRBV5-6 and TRBJ2-7, is as follows: DAGVTQSPTHLIKTRGQQVTLRCSPKSGHDTVSWYQQALGQGPQFIFQYYEEEERQRGNFPDRFSGHQFPNYSSELNVNALLLGDSALYLCASSLTATNDTPYEQYFGPGTRLTVT.

The chain joins TRBV5-1 to TRBJ2-5, with D hard to call. Germline V lookup: CDR1 SGHRS, CDR2 YFSETQ. Trimming took 4 bases from V and 1 from J, leaving 14 bases between them. This CDR3 has 15 amino acids. In nucleotides, the CDR3 is TGCGCCAGCAGCATTGGAAACATTCTCCAAGAGACCCAGTACTTC. Translating it yields CASSIGNILQETQYF.

CDR3: CSVAGLAGGDTQYF. CDR3 nucleotide sequence: TGCAGCGTGGCGGGACTAGCGGGAGGAGATACGCAGTATTTT. The chain uses TRBV29-1 and TRBJ2-3, with 15 bases that match TRBD2. CDR3 length equals 14 residues. Unmatched junction bases numbered 3, after V lost 6 bases and J lost 5 bases. CDR1 and CDR2 (germline): SQVTM, ANQGSEA.

This clonotype was detected a few times. The gene calls are TRBV5-1 and TRBJ1-1; D is unclear. V was clipped by 0 bases and J by 8 bases, with 17 bases between them. CDR3 length: 15 residues. Germline CDR1 and CDR2: SGHRS and YFSETQ. The CDR3 region is CASSLGSPFYDEAFF. CDR3 sequence (DNA): TGCGCCAGCAGCTTGGGATCGCCATTTTATGACGAAGCTTTCTTT. Full variable domain (outside the CDR3, taken from reference TRBV5-1 and TRBJ1-1): KAGVTQTPRYLIKTRGQQVTLSCSPISGHRSVSWYQQTPGQGLQFLFEYFSETQRNKGNFPGRFSGRQFSNSRSEMNVSTLELGDSALYLCASSLGSPFYDEAFFGQGTRLTVV.

This clonotype has a handful of counts. V gene TRBV10-3 combines with J gene TRBJ2-2, with 10 bases aligning to TRBD2. The CDR3 spans 14 residues. Germline V gene sequence: CDR1 ENHRY, CDR2 SYGVKD. With V trimmed by 6 bases and J by 5 bases, 3 bases remained unmatched. This CDR3 reads CAIRASGSTGELFF. The DNA for the CDR3 is TGTGCCATCAGAGCTAGCGGGAGTACCGGGGAGCTGTTTTTT.

This clonotype was found a few times. This chain connects TRBV5-1 to TRBJ2-4; D remains ambiguous. This CDR3 spans 17 amino acids. In germline, CDR1 is SGHRS, CDR2 YFSETQ. V was clipped by 4 bases and J by 1 base, with 18 bases between them. The CDR3 sequence: CASSPSWVYGAKNIQYF. In nucleotides, the CDR3 is TGCGCCAGCAGCCCCAGTTGGGTGTATGGGGCCAAAAACATTCAGTACTTC.